The entry below gives a single TCR beta chain sequence along with its context. Its antigen is unknown. These data belong to a study of beta chain features in type 1 diabetes. Study-level results: Reduced insertions and increased deletions marked VDJ junctions in type 1 diabetes patients.

Purities over 98% were achieved in all sorted populations. As every portion of the isolated RNA was reverse transcribed, the sequencing read expressed TCRB transcripts. The average output of naive, central memory and regulatory T cell samples was millions of reads. Assay: immunoSEQ multiplex PCR; the TCRdb copy retains only in-frame clones and omits some. The sample has hundreds of thousands of clones, about a sixth seen once. The CDR3 runs 12 residues. The germline V gene has CDR1 SGHTA and CDR2 FQGTGA. V was shortened by 6 bases and J by 5 bases, with 10 bases between the two germline ends. Sequenced material: naive CD4+ T cells from blood. The rearrangement links TRBV7-3 to TRBJ2-5, with D unclear. This clonotype was obtained from a woman aged 18-35 years in good health. Here the CDR3 DNA reads TGTGCCAGCAGTCAATTGGTGGAGACCCAGTACTTC. This gives the protein CASSQLVETQYF.